The 8 T cell receptor beta chains in this list originate from one sample, sequenced in a study of chemoradiotherapy in HPV16-positive cancers. This table comes from immunoSEQ multiplex PCR, and its TCRdb copy is limited to in-frame clones, with some not included. The sample has fewer than 9,500 clones, approximately 79% seen once. The sequenced sample was tumor tissue, obtained from a patient who underwent chemoradiotherapy. Receptors originate from a human donor with HPV-associated anogenital cancer.

V gene TRBV5-6 combines with J gene TRBJ1-1; maybe TRBD1 (6 bases). The germline gives CDR1 SGHDT, CDR2 YYEEEE. The CDR3 runs 12 residues. The V and J ends lost 4 bases and 11 bases respectively, with 15 bases between them. CDR3 amino acids: CASSQRGAGAFF. The CDR3 DNA reads TGTGCCAGCAGCCAAAGGGGGGCAGGGGCTTTCTTT.

This chain uses TRBV11-2 with TRBJ2-7; TRBD2 agrees at 9 bases. The CDR3 extends over 17 amino acids. Germline values: CDR1 SGHAT, CDR2 FQNNGV. Losses at the gene ends were 0 bases for V and 0 bases for J; bases not matched to a gene: 6. The CDR3 loop is CASSLDLAGASSYEQYF. The CDR3 DNA sequence: TGTGCCAGCAGCTTAGATTTAGCGGGGGCCTCCTCCTACGAGCAGTACTTC. The whole variable domain, remainder taken from reference TRBV11-2 and TRBJ2-7, is EAGVAQSPRYKIIEKRQSVAFWCNPISGHATLYWYQQILGQGPKLLIQFQNNGVVDDSQLPKDRFSAERLKGVDSTLKIQPAKLEDSAVYLCASSLDLAGASSYEQYFGPGTRLTVT.

The chain couples TRBV5-1 to TRBJ2-3; D may be TRBD2 (5 bases). The germline gives CDR1 SGHRS, CDR2 YFSETQ. Trimming stripped 4 bases from V and 3 bases from J, with 18 bases between. The CDR3 length is 16 residues. The CDR3 nucleotides are TGCGCCAGCAGCCAATACCCGACACGAGGGACAGATACGCAGTATTTT. Translated, it gives CASSQYPTRGTDTQYF.

This clone has only a few counts. The genes are TRBV7-9 and TRBJ1-2; D is ambiguous. The V end lost 5 bases, the J end lost 4 bases, and 8 bases lay between the germline ends. Germline V gene lookup returns CDR1 SEHNR and CDR2 FQNEAQ (reference sequence). The CDR3 spans 12 residues. The CDR3 DNA is TGTGCCAGCAGCGCGGGTAGCTATGGCTACACCTTC. Amino acids: CASSAGSYGYTF.

This clone turned up a few times. J is TRBJ2-1 and V is TRBV29-1, with D perhaps matching TRBD1 (5 bases). Trimming took 0 bases from V and 0 from J, leaving 12 bases between them. This CDR3 contains 16 residues. Per germline, CDR1 SQVTM and CDR2 ANQGSEA. The CDR3 DNA sequence: TGCAGCGTTGAAGACGTTCAGGGAAGCTCCTACAATGAGCAGTTCTTC. The encoded protein is CSVEDVQGSSYNEQFF.

CDR3 in amino acids: CASGSVGSGKPQHF. The CDR3 DNA follows: TGTGCCAGTGGAAGTGTAGGCAGTGGCAAGCCCCAGCATTTT. This chain joins TRBV6-1 and TRBJ1-5; D unresolved. V was pared by 9 bases and J by 8 bases, with 20 bases between. This CDR3 has 14 residues. CDR1 and CDR2 (germline): MNHNS, SASEGT.

V usage is TRBV13 and J usage is TRBJ1-2; D unresolved. CDR1 PRHDT and CDR2 FYEKMQ come from the germline V gene (reference sequence). The CDR3 has 15 amino acids. The V gene lost 5 bases and the J gene lost 4 bases, with 17 bases spanning the gap. The CDR3 protein is CASSQPSPGLYGYTF. The CDR3 nucleotides read TGTGCCAGCAGCCAACCCTCCCCGGGTCTCTATGGCTACACCTTC.

This clone has just a few counts. The chain has TRBV7-7 and TRBJ2-5, with D perhaps given as TRBD1 or TRBD2 (6 bases each). From germline, CDR1 is SSHAT and CDR2 FNYEAQ (reference sequence). V was shortened by 4 bases and J by 3 bases, with 15 bases between the two germline ends. The CDR3 runs 15 residues. CDR3 residues: CASSSGGLVEETQYF. Here the CDR3 DNA reads TGTGCCAGCAGCTCCGGGGGCCTCGTGGAAGAGACCCAGTACTTC.